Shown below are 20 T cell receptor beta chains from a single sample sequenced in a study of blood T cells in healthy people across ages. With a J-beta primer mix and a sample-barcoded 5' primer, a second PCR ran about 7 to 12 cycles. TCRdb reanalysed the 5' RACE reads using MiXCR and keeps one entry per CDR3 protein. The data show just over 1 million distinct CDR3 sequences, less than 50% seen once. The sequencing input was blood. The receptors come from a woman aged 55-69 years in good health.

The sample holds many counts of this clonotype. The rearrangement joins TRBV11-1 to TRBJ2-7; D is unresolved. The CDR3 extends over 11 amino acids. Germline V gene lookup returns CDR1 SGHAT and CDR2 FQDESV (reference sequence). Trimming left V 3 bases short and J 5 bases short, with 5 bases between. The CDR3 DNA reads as TGTGCCAGCAGCTTCCAGGACGAGCAGTACTTC. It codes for CASSFQDEQYF.

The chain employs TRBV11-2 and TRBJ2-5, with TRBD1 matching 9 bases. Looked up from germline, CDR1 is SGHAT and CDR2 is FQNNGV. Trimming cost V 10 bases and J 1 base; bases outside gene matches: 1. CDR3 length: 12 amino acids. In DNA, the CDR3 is TGTGCCATACAGGGGGCCCAAGAGACCCAGTACTTC. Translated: CAIQGAQETQYF.

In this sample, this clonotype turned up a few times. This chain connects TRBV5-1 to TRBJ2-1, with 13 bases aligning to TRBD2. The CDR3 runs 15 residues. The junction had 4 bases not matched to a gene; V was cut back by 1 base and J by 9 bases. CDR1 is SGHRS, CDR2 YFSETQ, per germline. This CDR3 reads CASSLKLAGGSEQFF. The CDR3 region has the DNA TGCGCCAGCAGCTTGAAACTAGCGGGAGGGAGTGAGCAGTTCTTC.

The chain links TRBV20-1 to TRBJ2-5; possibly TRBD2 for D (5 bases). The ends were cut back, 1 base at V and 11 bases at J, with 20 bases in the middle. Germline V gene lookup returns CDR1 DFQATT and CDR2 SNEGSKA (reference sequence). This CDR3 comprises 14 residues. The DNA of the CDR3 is TGCAGTGCTAGAGGCCTCCCAGCGGCCAATGAGCAGTACTTC. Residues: CSARGLPAANEQYF.

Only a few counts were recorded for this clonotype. The CDR3 reads CASSWGTEQYF. The CDR3 bases are TGCGCCAGCAGCTGGGGGACAGAGCAGTACTTC. The chain combines TRBV5-1 with TRBJ2-7; weak D call: TRBD1 (6 bases). Germline V gene lookup returns CDR1 SGHRS and CDR2 YFSETQ. The CDR3 runs 11 residues. The V end was cut by 3 bases, the J end by 7 bases, with 8 bases between. Combining the CDR3 with reference TRBV5-1 and TRBJ2-7 gives the whole variable domain KAGVTQTPRYLIKTRGQQVTLSCSPISGHRSVSWYQQTPGQGLQFLFEYFSETQRNKGNFPGRFSGRQFSNSRSEMNVSTLELGDSALYLCASSWGTEQYFGPGTRLTVT.

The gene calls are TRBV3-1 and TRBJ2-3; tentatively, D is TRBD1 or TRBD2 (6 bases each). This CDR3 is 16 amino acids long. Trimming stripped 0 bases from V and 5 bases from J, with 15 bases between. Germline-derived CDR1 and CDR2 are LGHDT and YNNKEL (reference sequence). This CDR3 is CASSQDLGGTGDTQYF. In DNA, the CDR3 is TGTGCCAGCAGCCAAGATCTAGGGGGGACTGGAGATACGCAGTATTTT.

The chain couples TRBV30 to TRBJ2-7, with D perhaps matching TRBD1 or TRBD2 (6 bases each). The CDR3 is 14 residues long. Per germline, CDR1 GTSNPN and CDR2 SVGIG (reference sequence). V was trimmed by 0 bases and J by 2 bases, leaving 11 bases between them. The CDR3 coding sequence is TGTGCCTGGAGTGTACAGGGCGGGGCCTACGAGCAGTACTTC. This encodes CAWSVQGGAYEQYF.

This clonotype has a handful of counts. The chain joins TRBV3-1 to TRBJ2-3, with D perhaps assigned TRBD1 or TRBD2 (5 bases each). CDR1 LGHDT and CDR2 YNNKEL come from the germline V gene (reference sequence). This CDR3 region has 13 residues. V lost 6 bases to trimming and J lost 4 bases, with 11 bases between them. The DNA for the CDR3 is TGTGCCAGCAGGAAAGGGGAGCCAGATACGCAGTATTTT. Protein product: CASRKGEPDTQYF.

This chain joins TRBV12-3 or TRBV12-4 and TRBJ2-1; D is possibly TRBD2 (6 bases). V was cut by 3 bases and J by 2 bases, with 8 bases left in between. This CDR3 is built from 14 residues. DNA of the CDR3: TGTGCCAGCAGTTTTACGGGAGCCTACAATGAGCAGTTCTTC. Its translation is CASSFTGAYNEQFF.

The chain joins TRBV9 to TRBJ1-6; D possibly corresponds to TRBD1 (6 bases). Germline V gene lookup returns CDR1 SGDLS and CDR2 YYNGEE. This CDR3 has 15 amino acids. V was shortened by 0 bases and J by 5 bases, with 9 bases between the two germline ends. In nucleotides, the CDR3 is TGTGCCAGCAGCGTAGGGGGGGCGCATAATTCACCCCTCCACTTT. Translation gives CASSVGGAHNSPLHF.

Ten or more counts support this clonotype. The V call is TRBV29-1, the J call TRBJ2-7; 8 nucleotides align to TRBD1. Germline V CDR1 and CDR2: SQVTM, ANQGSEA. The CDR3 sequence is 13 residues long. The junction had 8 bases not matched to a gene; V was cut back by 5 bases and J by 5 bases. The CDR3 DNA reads TGCAGCGTTCTCGGACAGGGCAAAAACGAGCAGTACTTC. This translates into CSVLGQGKNEQYF.

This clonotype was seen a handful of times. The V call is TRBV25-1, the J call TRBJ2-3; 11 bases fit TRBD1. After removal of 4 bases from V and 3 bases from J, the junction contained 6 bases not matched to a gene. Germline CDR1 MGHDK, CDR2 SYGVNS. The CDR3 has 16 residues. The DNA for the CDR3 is TGTGCCAGCAGTGGGAGGGACAGGGGGTTTACAGATACGCAGTATTTT. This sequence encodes CASSGRDRGFTDTQYF.

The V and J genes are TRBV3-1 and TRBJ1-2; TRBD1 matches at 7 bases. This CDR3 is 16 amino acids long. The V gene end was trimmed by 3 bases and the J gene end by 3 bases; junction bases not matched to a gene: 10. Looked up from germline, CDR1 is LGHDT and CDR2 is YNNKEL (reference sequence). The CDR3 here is CASSQAYRGGDYGYTF. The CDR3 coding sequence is TGTGCCAGCAGCCAGGCCTACAGGGGCGGTGACTATGGCTACACCTTC. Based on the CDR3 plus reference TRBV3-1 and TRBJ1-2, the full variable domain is DTAVSQTPKYLVTQMGNDKSIKCEQNLGHDTMYWYKQDSKKFLKIMFSYNNKELIINETVPNRFSPKSPDKAHLNLHINSLELGDSAVYFCASSQAYRGGDYGYTFGSGTRLTVV.

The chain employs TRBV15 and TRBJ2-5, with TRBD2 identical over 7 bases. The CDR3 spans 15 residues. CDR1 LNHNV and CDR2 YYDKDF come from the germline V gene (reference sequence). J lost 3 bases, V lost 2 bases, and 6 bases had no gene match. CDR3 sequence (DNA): TGTGCCACCAGCAGACAATTTCGGGGGGAAGAGACCCAGTACTTC. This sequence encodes CATSRQFRGEETQYF. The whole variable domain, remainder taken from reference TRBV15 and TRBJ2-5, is DAMVIQNPRYQVTQFGKPVTLSCSQTLNHNVMYWYQQKSSQAPKLLFHYYDKDFNNEADTPDNFQSRRPNTSFCFLDIRSPGLGDTAMYLCATSRQFRGEETQYFGPGTRLLVL.

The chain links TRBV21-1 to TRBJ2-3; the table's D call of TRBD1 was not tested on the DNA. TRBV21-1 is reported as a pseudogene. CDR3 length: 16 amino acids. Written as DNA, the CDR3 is TGTGCCAGCAGCAAAGTGGGGCGGGGCTGCACAGATACGCAGTATTTT. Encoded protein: CASSKVGRGCTDTQYF.

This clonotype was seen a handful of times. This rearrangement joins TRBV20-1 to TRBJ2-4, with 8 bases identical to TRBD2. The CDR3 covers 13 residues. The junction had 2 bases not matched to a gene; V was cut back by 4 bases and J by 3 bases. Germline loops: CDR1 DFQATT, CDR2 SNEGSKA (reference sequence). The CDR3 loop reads CSATTSGKNIQYF. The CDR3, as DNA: TGCAGTGCTACAACTAGCGGCAAAAACATTCAGTACTTC.

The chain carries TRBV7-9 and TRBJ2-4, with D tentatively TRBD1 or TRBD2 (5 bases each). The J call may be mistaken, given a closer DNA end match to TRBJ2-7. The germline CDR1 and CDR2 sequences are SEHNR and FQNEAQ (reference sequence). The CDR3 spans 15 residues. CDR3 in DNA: TGTGCCAGCAGCTCCACTCGGGGCGGAACCTACGAGCAGTACTTC. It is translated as CASSSTRGGTYEQYF.

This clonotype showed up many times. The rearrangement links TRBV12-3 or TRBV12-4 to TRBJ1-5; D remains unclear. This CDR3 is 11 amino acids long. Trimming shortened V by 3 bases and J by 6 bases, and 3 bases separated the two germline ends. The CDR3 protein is CASSFGQPQHF. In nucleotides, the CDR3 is TGTGCCAGCAGTTTTGGTCAGCCCCAGCATTTT.

The CDR3 DNA reads as TGTGCCAGCAGTTCTCTAGCGGACGGCACAGATACGCAGTATTTT. It encodes CASSSLADGTDTQYF. The chain links TRBV28 to TRBJ2-3; 7 bases agree with TRBD2. V lost 4 bases and J lost 1; bases outside the gene matches: 5. Germline CDR1 and CDR2: MDHEN and SYDVKM. The CDR3 is 15 residues long.

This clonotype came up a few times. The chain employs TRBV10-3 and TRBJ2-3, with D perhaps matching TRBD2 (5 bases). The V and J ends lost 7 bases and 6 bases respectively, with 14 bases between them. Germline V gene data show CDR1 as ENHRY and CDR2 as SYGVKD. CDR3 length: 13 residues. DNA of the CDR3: TGTGCCATCACGGGAATAGGGATGGATACGCAGTATTTT. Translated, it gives CAITGIGMDTQYF.